The rows below give T cell receptor beta chains drawn from one sample of a study of HIV-infected patients and healthy controls. TCRdb recomputed calls from the 5' RACE reads with MiXCR, one row per CDR3 protein. The sample lists around 5,800 distinct CDR3 sequences, more than 8.5% occurring once. The sample consisted of blood, taken before antiretroviral therapy. All receptors come from an adult with HIV infection. Each CDR3 is given with its conserved first and last residue. The D gene is left open where the match is weak. Expanded clones get a size class; other rows say once, few or many, or leave the size out.

J | D | V | size | CDR3 | DNA
TRBJ1-5 | - | TRBV18 | few | CASSDNRAPNQPQHF | TGTGCCAGCTCAGACAACAGGGCCCCCAATCAGCCCCAGCATTTT
TRBJ2-7 | TRBD2 | TRBV3-1 | - | CASSQGLAFPYEQYF | TGTGCCAGCAGCCAAGGACTAGCGTTTCCCTACGAGCAGTACTTC
TRBJ2-7 | - | TRBV4-2 | many | CASSQGRATYEQYF | TGTGCCAGCAGCCAAGGTAGGGCTACCTACGAGCAGTACTTC
TRBJ2-5 | - | TRBV6-6 | medium-sized | CASSLPQQETQYF | TGTGCCAGCAGCCTCCCTCAGCAAGAGACCCAGTACTTC
TRBJ2-1 | - | TRBV6-2/TRBV6-3 | medium-sized | CASSYRSPPYNEQFF | TGTGCCAGCAGTTACCGATCACCCCCCTACAATGAGCAGTTCTTC
TRBJ1-2 | - | TRBV24-1 | many | CATHRGRSYGYTF | TGTGCCACCCACCGCGGGCGGTCCTATGGCTACACCTTC
TRBJ2-7 | - | TRBV4-1 | medium-sized | CASSQGLNSYEQYF | TGCGCCAGCAGCCAGGGACTTAACTCCTACGAGCAGTACTTC
TRBJ2-7 | - | TRBV27 | medium-sized | CASSRGARGTEQYF | TGTGCCAGCTCTCGGGGCGCAAGAGGTACCGAGCAGTACTTC
TRBJ1-1 | - | TRBV4-1 | medium-sized | CASSQSQGNTEAFF | TGCGCCAGCAGCCAGTCACAGGGGAACACTGAAGCTTTCTTT
TRBJ2-2 | - | TRBV5-6 | few | CASSLMETANTGELFF | TGTGCCAGCAGCTTAATGGAGACAGCGAACACCGGGGAGCTGTTTTTT
TRBJ2-4 | - | TRBV24-1 | medium-sized | CATSDAGATTGIQYF | TGTGCCACCAGTGACGCCGGGGCGACCACAGGCATTCAGTACTTC
TRBJ1-1 | TRBD1 | TRBV5-4 | many | CASSAGQGTEAFF | TGTGCCAGCAGCGCGGGACAGGGAACTGAAGCTTTCTTT
TRBJ1-2 | - | TRBV5-1 | many | CASSLAGGSYGYTF | TGCGCCAGCAGCTTGGCTGGAGGGAGCTATGGCTACACCTTC
TRBJ1-1 | - | TRBV12-3/TRBV12-4 | medium-sized | CASSWGVQNTEAFF | TGTGCCAGCAGCTGGGGGGTGCAGAACACTGAAGCTTTCTTT
TRBJ1-6 | TRBD1 | TRBV6-5 | medium-sized | CASRSRDRGRLGSPLHF | TGTGCCAGCAGGAGCCGGGACAGGGGGCGATTGGGTTCACCCCTCCACTTT
TRBJ2-5 | TRBD2 | TRBV29-1 | many | CSVGTSGIQKATQYF | TGCAGCGTAGGGACTAGCGGGATTCAAAAAGCGACCCAGTACTTC
TRBJ2-1 | TRBD2 | TRBV11-2 | medium-sized | CASSLRGGGGVTSFYNEQFF | TGTGCCAGCAGCTTAAGGGGTGGCGGGGGGGTCACAAGTTTCTACAATGAGCAGTTCTTC
TRBJ1-1 | - | TRBV7-6 | medium-sized | CASSLGWVDTEAFF | TGTGCCAGCAGCTTAGGATGGGTGGACACTGAAGCTTTCTTT
TRBJ2-3 | TRBD2 | TRBV4-1 | medium-sized | CASSQDTLGTSTDTQYF | TGCGCCAGCAGCCAAGATACCCTTGGGACTAGTACAGATACGCAGTATTTT
TRBJ2-1 | - | TRBV7-9 | - | CASSSGGGEQFF | TGTGCCAGCAGCTCCGGGGGAGGTGAGCAGTTCTTC
TRBJ2-1 | - | TRBV19 | - | CASSIGPLENNEQFF | TGTGCCAGTAGTATCGGTCCTCTCGAGAACAATGAGCAGTTCTTC
TRBJ2-3 | TRBD2 | TRBV7-2 | many | CASSPQAGGGTDTQYF | TGTGCCAGCAGCCCTCAAGCGGGGGGGGGCACAGATACGCAGTATTTT